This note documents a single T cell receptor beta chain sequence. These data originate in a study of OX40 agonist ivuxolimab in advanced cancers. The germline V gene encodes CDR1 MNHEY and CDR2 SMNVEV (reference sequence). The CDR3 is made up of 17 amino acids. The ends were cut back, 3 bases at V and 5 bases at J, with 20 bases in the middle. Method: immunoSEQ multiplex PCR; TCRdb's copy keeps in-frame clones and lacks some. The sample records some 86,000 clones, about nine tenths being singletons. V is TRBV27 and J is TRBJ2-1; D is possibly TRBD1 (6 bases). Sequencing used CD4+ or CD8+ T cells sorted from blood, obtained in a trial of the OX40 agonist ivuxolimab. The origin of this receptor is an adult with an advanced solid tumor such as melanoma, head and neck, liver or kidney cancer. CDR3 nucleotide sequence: TGTGCCAGCAGTTTCAGACAGGAACCTAGGTATCACAATGAGCAGTTCTTC. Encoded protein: CASSFRQEPRYHNEQFF.